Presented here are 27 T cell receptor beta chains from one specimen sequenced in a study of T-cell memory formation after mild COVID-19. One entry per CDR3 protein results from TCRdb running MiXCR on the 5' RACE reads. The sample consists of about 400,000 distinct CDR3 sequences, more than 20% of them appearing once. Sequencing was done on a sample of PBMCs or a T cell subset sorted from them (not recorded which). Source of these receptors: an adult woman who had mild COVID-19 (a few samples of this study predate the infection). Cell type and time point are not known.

CDR3 nucleotide sequence: TGCGCCAGCAGCCAAGACGGCCTGGGGATGAACACTGAAGCTTTCTTT. It encodes CASSQDGLGMNTEAFF. The V gene is TRBV4-1, the J gene TRBJ1-1; no definite D call. The CDR3 has 16 amino acids. Trimming shortened V by 0 bases and J by 0 bases, and 11 bases separated the two germline ends. Germline V gene data show CDR1 as MGHRA and CDR2 as YSYEKL.

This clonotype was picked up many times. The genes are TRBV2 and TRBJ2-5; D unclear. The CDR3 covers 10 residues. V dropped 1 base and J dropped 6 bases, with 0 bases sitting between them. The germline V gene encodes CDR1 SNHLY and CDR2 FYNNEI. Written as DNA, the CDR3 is TGTGCCAGCAGTGAAGAGACCCAGTACTTC. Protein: CASSEETQYF.

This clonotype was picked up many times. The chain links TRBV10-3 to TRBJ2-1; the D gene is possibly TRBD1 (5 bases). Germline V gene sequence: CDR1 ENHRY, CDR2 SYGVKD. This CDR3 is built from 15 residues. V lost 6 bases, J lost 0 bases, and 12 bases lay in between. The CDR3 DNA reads TGTGCCATCAGCCCTCGACAGAGCTCCTACAATGAGCAGTTCTTC. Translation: CAISPRQSSYNEQFF.

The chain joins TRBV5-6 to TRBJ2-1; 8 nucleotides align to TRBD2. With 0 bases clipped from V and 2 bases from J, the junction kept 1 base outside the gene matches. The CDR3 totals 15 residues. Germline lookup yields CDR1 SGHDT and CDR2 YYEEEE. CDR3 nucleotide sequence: TGTGCCAGCAGCTTGGTTAGCGGGACCTACAATGAGCAGTTCTTC. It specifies CASSLVSGTYNEQFF.

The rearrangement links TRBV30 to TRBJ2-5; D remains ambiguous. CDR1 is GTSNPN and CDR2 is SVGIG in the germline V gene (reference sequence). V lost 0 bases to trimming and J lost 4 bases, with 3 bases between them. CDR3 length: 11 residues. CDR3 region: CAWSVLETQYF. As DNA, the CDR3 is TGTGCCTGGAGTGTTCTAGAGACCCAGTACTTC. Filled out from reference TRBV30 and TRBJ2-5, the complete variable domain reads SQTIHQWPATLVQPVGSPLSLECTVEGTSNPNLYWYRQAAGRGLQLLFYSVGIGQISSEVPQNLSASRPQDRQFILSSKKLLLSDSGFYLCAWSVLETQYFGPGTRLLVL.

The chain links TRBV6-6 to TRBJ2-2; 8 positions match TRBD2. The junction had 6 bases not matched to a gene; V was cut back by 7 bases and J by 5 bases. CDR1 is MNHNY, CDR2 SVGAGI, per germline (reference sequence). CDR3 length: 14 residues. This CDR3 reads CASTGGSPTGELFF. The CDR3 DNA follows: TGTGCCAGCACGGGAGGGAGCCCAACCGGGGAGCTGTTTTTT.

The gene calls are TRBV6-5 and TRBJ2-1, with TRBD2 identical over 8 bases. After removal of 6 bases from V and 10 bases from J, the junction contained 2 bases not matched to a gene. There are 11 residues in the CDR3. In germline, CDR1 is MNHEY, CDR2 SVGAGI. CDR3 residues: CASRKREEQFF. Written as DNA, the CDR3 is TGTGCCAGCAGGAAGCGGGAGGAGCAGTTCTTC.

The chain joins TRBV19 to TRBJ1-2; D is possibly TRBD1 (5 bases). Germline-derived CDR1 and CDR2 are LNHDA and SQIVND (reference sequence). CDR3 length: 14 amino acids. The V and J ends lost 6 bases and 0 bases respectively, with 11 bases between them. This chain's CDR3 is CASSLGPTNYGYTF. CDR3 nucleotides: TGTGCCAGTAGCCTGGGACCGACTAACTATGGCTACACCTTC.

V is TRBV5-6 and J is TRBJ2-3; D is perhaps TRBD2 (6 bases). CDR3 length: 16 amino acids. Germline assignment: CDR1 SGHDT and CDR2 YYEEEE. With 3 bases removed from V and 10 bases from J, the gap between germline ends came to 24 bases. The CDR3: CASSSIGSALEAPQYF. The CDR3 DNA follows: TGTGCCAGCAGCTCCATCGGGAGTGCTCTGGAGGCTCCGCAGTATTTT.

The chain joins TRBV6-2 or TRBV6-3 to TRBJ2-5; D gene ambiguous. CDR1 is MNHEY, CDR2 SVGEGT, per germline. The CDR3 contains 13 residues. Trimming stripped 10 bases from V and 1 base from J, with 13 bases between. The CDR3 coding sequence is TGTGCCATCCCCTGTGCGCCCCAAGAGACCCAGTACTTC. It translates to CAIPCAPQETQYF.

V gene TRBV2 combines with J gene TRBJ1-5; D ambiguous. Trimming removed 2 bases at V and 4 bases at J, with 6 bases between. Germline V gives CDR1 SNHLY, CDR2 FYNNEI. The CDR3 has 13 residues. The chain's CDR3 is CASSERQNQPQHF. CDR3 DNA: TGTGCCAGCAGTGAAAGGCAGAATCAGCCCCAGCATTTT.

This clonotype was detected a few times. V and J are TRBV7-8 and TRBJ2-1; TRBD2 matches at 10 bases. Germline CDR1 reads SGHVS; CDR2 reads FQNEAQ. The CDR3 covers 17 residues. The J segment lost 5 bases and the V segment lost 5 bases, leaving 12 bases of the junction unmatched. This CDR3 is CASSVPRASGRDNEQFF. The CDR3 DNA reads TGTGCCAGCAGCGTGCCTAGGGCGAGCGGGAGGGACAATGAGCAGTTCTTC.

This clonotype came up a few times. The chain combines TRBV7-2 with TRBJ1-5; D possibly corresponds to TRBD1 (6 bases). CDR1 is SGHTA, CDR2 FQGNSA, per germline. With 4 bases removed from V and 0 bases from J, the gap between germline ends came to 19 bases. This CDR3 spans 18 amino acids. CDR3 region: CASSSRQDRAVSNQPQHF. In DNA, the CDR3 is TGTGCCAGCAGCTCAAGACAGGACAGAGCTGTTAGCAATCAGCCCCAGCATTTT.

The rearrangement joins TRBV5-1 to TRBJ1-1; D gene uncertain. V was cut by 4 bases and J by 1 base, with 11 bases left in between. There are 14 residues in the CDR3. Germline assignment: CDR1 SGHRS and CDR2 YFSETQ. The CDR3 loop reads CASSTNQPNTEAFF. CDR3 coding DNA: TGCGCCAGCAGCACAAACCAGCCGAACACTGAAGCTTTCTTT.

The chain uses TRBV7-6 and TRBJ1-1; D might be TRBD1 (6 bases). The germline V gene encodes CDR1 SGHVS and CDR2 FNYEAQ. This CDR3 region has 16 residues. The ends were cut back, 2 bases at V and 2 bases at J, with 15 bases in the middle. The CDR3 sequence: CASSLRRQAFNTEAFF. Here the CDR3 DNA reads TGTGCCAGCAGCTTAAGAAGACAGGCCTTCAACACTGAAGCTTTCTTT.

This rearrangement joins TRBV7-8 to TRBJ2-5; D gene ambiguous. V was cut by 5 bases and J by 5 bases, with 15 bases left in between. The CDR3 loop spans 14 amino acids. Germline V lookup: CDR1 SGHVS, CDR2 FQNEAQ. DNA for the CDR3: TGTGCCAGCAGCCCTTTGGAGTCAGAGGAGACCCAGTACTTC. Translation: CASSPLESEETQYF.

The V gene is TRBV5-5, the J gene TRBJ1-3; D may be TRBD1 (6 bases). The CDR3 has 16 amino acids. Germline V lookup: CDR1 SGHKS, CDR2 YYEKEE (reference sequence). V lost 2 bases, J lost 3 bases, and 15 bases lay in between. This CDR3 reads CASSFSAGANGNTIYF. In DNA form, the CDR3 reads TGTGCCAGCAGCTTCTCGGCAGGGGCTAATGGAAACACCATATATTTT.

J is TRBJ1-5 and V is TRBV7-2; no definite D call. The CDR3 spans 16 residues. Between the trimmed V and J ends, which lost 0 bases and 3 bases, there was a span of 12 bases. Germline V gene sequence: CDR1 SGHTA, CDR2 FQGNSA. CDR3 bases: TGTGCCAGCAGCTTAGCTTCCGGGATACTCAATCAGCCCCAGCATTTT. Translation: CASSLASGILNQPQHF.

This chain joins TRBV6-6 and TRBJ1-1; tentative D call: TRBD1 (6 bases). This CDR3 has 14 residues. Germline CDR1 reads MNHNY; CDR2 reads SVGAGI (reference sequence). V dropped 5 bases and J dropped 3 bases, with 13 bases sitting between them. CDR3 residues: CASSLTGSDTEAFF. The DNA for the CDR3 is TGTGCCAGCAGTCTTACAGGGTCTGACACTGAAGCTTTCTTT.

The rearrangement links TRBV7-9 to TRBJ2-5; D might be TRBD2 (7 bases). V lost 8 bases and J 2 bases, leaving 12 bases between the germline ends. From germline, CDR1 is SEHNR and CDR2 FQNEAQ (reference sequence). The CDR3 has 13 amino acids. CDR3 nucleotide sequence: TGTGCCAGCGAAGGGGGGGGTCAAGAGACCCAGTACTTC. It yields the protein CASEGGGQETQYF. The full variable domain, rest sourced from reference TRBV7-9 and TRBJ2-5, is DTGVSQNPRHKITKRGQNVTFRCDPISEHNRLYWYRQTLGQGPEFLTYFQNEAQLEKSRLLSDRFSAERPKGSFSTLEIQRTEQGDSAMYLCASEGGGQETQYFGPGTRLLVL.

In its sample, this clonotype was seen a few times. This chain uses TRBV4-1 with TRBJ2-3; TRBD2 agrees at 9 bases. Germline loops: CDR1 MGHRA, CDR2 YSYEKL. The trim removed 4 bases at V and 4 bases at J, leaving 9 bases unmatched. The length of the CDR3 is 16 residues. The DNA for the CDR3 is TGCGCCAGCAGCCCACTTTTGATAGCGGGGGCAGATACGCAGTATTTT. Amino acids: CASSPLLIAGADTQYF.

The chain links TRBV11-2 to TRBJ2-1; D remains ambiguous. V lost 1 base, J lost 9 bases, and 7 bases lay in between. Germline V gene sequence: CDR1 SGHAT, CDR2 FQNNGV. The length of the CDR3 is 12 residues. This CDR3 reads CASSLGESEQFF. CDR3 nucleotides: TGTGCCAGCAGCTTAGGGGAAAGTGAGCAGTTCTTC.

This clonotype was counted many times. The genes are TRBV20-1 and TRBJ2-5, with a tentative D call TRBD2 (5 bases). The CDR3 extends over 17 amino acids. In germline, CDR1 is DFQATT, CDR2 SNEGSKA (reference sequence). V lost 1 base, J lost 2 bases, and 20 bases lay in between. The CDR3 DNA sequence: TGCAGTGCTAGAGGTTCCCCGGACTTAGGCCCACAAGAGACCCAGTACTTC. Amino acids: CSARGSPDLGPQETQYF.

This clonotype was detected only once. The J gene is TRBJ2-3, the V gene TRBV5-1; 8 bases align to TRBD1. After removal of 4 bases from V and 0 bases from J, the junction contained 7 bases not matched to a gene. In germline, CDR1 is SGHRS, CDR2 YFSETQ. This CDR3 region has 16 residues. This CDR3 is CASSLQTGASTDTQYF. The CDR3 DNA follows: TGCGCCAGCAGCCTACAGACAGGGGCTAGCACAGATACGCAGTATTTT.

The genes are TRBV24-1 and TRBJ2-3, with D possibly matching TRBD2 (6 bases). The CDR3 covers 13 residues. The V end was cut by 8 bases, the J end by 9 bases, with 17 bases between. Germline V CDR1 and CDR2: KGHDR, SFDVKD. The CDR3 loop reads CATTSSGGSTQYF. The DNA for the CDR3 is TGTGCCACCACCAGTTCCGGAGGGAGCACGCAGTATTTT.

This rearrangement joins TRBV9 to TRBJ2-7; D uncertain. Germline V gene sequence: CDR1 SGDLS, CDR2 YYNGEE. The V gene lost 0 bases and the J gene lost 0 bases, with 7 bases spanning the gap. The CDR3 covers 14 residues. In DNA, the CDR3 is TGTGCCAGCAGCGTAGCACAGACCTCCTACGAGCAGTACTTC. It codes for CASSVAQTSYEQYF.

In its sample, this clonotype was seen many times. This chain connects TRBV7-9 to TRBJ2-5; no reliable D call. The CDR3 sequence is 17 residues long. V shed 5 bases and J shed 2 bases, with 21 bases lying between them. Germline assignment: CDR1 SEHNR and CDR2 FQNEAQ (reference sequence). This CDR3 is CASSPRGSYRLQETQYF. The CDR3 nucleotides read TGTGCCAGCAGCCCAAGAGGTTCGTATAGGCTGCAAGAGACCCAGTACTTC.